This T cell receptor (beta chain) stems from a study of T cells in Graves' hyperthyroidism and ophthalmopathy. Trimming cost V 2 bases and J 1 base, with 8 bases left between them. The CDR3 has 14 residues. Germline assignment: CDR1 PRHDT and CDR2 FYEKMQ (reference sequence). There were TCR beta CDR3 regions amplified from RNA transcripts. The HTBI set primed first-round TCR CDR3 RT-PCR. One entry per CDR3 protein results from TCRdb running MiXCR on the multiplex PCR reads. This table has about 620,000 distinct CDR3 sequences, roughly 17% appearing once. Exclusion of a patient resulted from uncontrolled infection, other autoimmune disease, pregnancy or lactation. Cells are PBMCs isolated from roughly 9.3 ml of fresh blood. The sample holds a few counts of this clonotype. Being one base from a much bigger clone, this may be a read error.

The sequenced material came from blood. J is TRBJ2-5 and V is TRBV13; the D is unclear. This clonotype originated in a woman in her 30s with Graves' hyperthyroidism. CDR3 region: CASSLRSFQETQYF. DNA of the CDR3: TGTGCCAGCAGCTTAAGGTCCTTCCAAGAGACCCAGTACTTC.